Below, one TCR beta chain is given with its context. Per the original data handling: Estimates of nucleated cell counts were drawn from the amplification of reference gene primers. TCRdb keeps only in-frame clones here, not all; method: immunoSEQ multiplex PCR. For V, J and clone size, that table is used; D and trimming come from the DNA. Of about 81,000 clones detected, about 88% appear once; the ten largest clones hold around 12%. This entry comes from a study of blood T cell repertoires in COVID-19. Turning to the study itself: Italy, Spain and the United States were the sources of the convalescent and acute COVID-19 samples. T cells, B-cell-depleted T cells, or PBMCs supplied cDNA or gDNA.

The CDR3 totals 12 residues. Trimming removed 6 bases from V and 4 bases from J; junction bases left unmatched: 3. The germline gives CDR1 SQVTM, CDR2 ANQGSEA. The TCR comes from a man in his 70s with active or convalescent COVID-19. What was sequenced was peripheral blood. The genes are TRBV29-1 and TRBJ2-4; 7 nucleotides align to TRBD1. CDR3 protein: CSVLQGKNIQYF. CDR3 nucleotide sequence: TGCAGCGTATTACAGGGGAAAAACATTCAGTACTTC.